These T cell receptor beta chains were read from a single sample in a study of blood T cell repertoires in COVID-19. Method: immunoSEQ multiplex PCR; TCRdb's copy keeps in-frame clones and lacks some. The repertoire holds 160,000 or so clones, with about 85% as singletons. The specimen sequenced was peripheral blood. The source is a man aged 65 to 85 who had recovered from COVID-19. The CDR3 runs from the conserved cysteine through the conserved F or W. Fields, in order: D gene, CDR3 length, clone size, J gene, V gene, CDR3 protein, CDR3 DNA. A D gene is named only where the DNA matches it firmly. Clone size is stated in some rows and not others, as once, few, many or a class when expanded.

TRBD2	14	NA	TRBJ2-3	TRBV6-4	CASSPSGRTDTQYF	TGTGCCAGCAGCCCTAGCGGTCGCACAGATACGCAGTATTTT
TRBD2	18	once	TRBJ2-1	TRBV3-1/TRBV3-2	CASSQASLLAGRNNEQFF	TGTGCCAGCAGCCAAGCCTCACTTCTAGCGGGCCGGAACAATGAGCAGTTCTTC
TRBD2	15	NA	TRBJ2-5	TRBV14	CASSHLSSGKETQYF	TGTGCCAGCAGCCACCTGTCTAGCGGGAAAGAGACCCAGTACTTC
TRBD2	17	NA	TRBJ2-1	TRBV7-2	CASSLRGTSGKVNEQFF	TGTGCCAGCAGCCTTAGAGGGACTAGCGGGAAGGTTAATGAGCAGTTCTTC
NA	15	NA	TRBJ1-2	TRBV11-2	CASSLDPTGLLGYTF	TGTGCCAGCAGCTTAGACCCTACAGGGCTGCTTGGCTACACCTTC
NA	16	once	TRBJ2-2	TRBV25-1	CASSDFFGEGTGELFF	TGTGCCAGCAGTGATTTTTTCGGGGAAGGGACCGGGGAGCTGTTTTTT
TRBD1	13	NA	TRBJ1-1	TRBV29-1	CSIAGGFGTEAFF	TGCAGCATTGCAGGGGGTTTTGGCACTGAAGCTTTCTTT
TRBD2	15	NA	TRBJ2-1	TRBV6-5	CASPDSGRNQNEQFF	TGTGCCAGCCCAGATAGCGGGAGGAATCAGAATGAGCAGTTCTTC
TRBD1	15	many	TRBJ1-1	TRBV14	CASSPGTGMNTEAFF	TGTGCCAGCAGCCCGGGGACAGGGATGAACACTGAAGCTTTCTTT
TRBD1	16	NA	TRBJ1-5	TRBV10-3	CAISESGQGSNQPQHF	TGTGCCATCAGTGAGTCGGGACAGGGGAGCAATCAGCCCCAGCATTTT
NA	15	NA	TRBJ1-2	TRBV28	CASSLQAAGNYGYTF	TGTGCCAGCAGTTTACAGGCGGCAGGGAACTATGGCTACACCTTC
TRBD2	13	once	TRBJ2-1	TRBV10-1	CASGASGVDEQFF	TGCGCCAGCGGGGCTAGCGGGGTGGATGAGCAGTTCTTC
TRBD1	14	NA	TRBJ1-4	TRBV6-5	CASRATGGKGKLFF	TGTGCCAGCAGAGCCACAGGGGGTAAAGGAAAACTGTTTTTT
NA	12	NA	TRBJ1-5	TRBV10-2	CASSVDRSTQHF	TGCGCCAGCAGTGTTGACAGGTCCACCCAGCATTTT
TRBD2	15	NA	TRBJ2-7	TRBV3-1/TRBV3-2	CASSRVIAGGYEQYF	TGTGCCAGCAGCCGAGTGATAGCGGGAGGCTACGAGCAGTACTTC
TRBD2	14	NA	TRBJ2-2	TRBV30	CAWRPSGEGGELFF	TGTGCCTGGAGGCCTAGCGGCGAAGGCGGGGAGCTGTTTTTT
NA	16	NA	TRBJ1-6	TRBV5-6	CASSIWDTLFSSPLHF	TGTGCCAGCAGCATATGGGACACCCTCTTTTCTTCACCCCTCCACTTT
NA	12	NA	TRBJ1-5	TRBV12-3/TRBV12-4	CASSQGFQPQHF	TGTGCCAGCAGTCAGGGTTTTCAGCCCCAGCATTTT
NA	16	NA	TRBJ2-4	TRBV14	CASSQISGVWGNIQYF	TGTGCCAGCAGCCAGATTTCCGGGGTGTGGGGAAACATTCAGTACTTC
NA	12	NA	TRBJ1-1	TRBV28	CASSAGSTEAFF	TGTGCCAGCAGCGCAGGGTCGACTGAAGCTTTCTTT
TRBD2	18	NA	TRBJ2-1	TRBV4-2	CASSPKSSSGSMDNEQFF	TGTGCCAGCAGCCCTAAATCGTCTAGCGGGAGTATGGACAATGAGCAGTTCTTC
TRBD1	15	NA	TRBJ2-7	TRBV6-5	CASSRPTGGTYEQYF	TGTGCCAGCAGTCGACCAACAGGGGGCACCTACGAGCAGTACTTC
TRBD1	14	NA	TRBJ2-1	TRBV6-5	CASSLTGGVNEQFF	TGTGCCAGCAGCCTGACAGGGGGCGTCAATGAGCAGTTCTTC
NA	15	NA	TRBJ2-5	TRBV28	CASSLGAVGGETQYF	TGTGCCAGCAGTTTAGGAGCAGTTGGAGGGGAGACCCAGTACTTC
NA	14	NA	TRBJ1-2	TRBV6-2/TRBV6-3	CASSQTESNYGYTF	TGTGCCAGCAGTCAGACAGAGTCTAACTATGGCTACACCTTC
TRBD2	14	once	TRBJ2-2	TRBV30	CAWRTSGNTGELFF	TGTGCCTGGAGAACTAGCGGGAATACCGGGGAGCTGTTTTTT
NA	12	NA	TRBJ2-7	TRBV9	CASSVDAGEQYF	TGTGCCAGCAGCGTAGACGCAGGGGAGCAGTACTTC
NA	15	NA	TRBJ1-5	TRBV23-1	CASSQSSGSNQPQHF	TGCGCCAGCAGTCAATCGTCAGGGAGCAATCAGCCCCAGCATTTT
TRBD1	13	NA	TRBJ2-7	TRBV5-6	CASSAGQGDEQYF	TGTGCCAGCAGCGCGGGACAGGGCGACGAGCAGTACTTC
NA	14	NA	TRBJ2-2	TRBV3-1/TRBV3-2	CASSPGLNTGELFF	TGTGCCAGCAGCCCGGGACTTAACACCGGGGAGCTGTTTTTT
NA	14	NA	TRBJ1-6	TRBV6-5	CASNRGAGNSPLHF	TGTGCCAGCAATCGGGGGGCAGGTAATTCACCCCTCCACTTT
TRBD2	16	NA	TRBJ2-1	TRBV29-1	CSVERWAGGPNNEQFF	TGCAGCGTTGAAAGGTGGGCGGGAGGGCCGAATAATGAGCAGTTCTTC
TRBD2	17	NA	TRBJ2-1	TRBV3-1/TRBV3-2	CASSHSLLAGDYNEQFF	TGTGCCAGCAGCCACTCCCTACTAGCGGGAGACTACAATGAGCAGTTCTTC
TRBD1	12	once	TRBJ1-2	TRBV29-1	CSARTGSNGYTF	TGCAGCGCTCGGACAGGGTCGAATGGCTACACCTTC
NA	15	NA	TRBJ2-7	TRBV15	CATSADPSRAYEQYF	TGTGCCACCAGCGCCGACCCTAGCAGAGCCTACGAGCAGTACTTC
TRBD2	15	NA	TRBJ2-7	TRBV18	CASSPPGLAGYEQYF	TGTGCCAGCTCACCTCCGGGACTAGCGGGATACGAGCAGTACTTC
NA	15	once	TRBJ1-5	TRBV6-5	CASVGGTLEISPQHF	TGTGCCAGCGTGGGCGGGACGCTGGAAATCAGCCCCCAGCATTTT
TRBD1	17	few	TRBJ2-4	TRBV28	CASSFGYGQGSKNIQYF	TGTGCCAGCAGTTTTGGGTACGGACAGGGCTCCAAAAACATTCAGTACTTC
TRBD1	14	NA	TRBJ1-4	TRBV29-1	CSVGQGDTNEKLFF	TGCAGCGTTGGACAGGGGGATACCAATGAAAAACTGTTTTTT
TRBD2	17	NA	TRBJ2-1	TRBV3-1/TRBV3-2	CASSPKKLAGGNNEQFF	TGTGCCAGCAGCCCCAAGAAACTAGCGGGAGGGAACAATGAGCAGTTCTTC
NA	13	NA	TRBJ2-7	TRBV12-3/TRBV12-4	CASSSGLIYEQYF	TGTGCCAGCAGTTCGGGACTGATCTACGAGCAGTACTTC
TRBD1	14	NA	TRBJ2-1	TRBV10-2	CASSADRGYNEQFF	TGCGCCAGCAGTGCTGACAGGGGCTACAATGAGCAGTTCTTC
TRBD1	19	once	TRBJ2-2	TRBV28	CASSLLVPGQDLRSGELFF	TGTGCCAGCAGTTTACTCGTCCCGGGACAGGACCTAAGGTCCGGGGAGCTGTTTTTT
NA	12	NA	TRBJ1-5	TRBV10-3	CAISELGRSQHF	TGTGCCATCAGTGAATTGGGGAGGTCCCAGCATTTT
TRBD1	16	once	TRBJ1-1	TRBV28	CASSIGQGIMNTEAFF	TGTGCCAGCAGTATCGGACAGGGGATCATGAACACTGAAGCTTTCTTT
NA	15	NA	TRBJ1-4	TRBV3-1/TRBV3-2	CASSQEFPWSEKLFF	TGTGCCAGCAGCCAAGAGTTCCCCTGGAGCGAAAAACTGTTTTTT
NA	13	NA	TRBJ1-2	TRBV12-3/TRBV12-4	CASSPTGLGGYTF	TGTGCCAGCAGCCCTACAGGGCTTGGCGGCTACACCTTC
NA	14	NA	TRBJ1-1	TRBV6-2/TRBV6-3	CASSDPEESTEAFF	TGTGCCAGCAGCGACCCGGAGGAAAGCACTGAAGCTTTCTTT
TRBD1	14	NA	TRBJ2-5	TRBV7-9	CASSLTTGGETQYF	TGTGCCAGCAGCTTGACGACAGGGGGTGAGACCCAGTACTTC
NA	18	few	TRBJ1-3	TRBV18	CASSPQGNRENSGNTIYF	TGTGCCAGCTCACCGCAGGGTAACAGGGAGAACTCTGGAAACACCATATATTTT
TRBD1	15	NA	TRBJ2-3	TRBV27	CASSLSGQGRDTQYF	TGTGCCAGCAGTTTATCAGGACAGGGGAGGGATACGCAGTATTTT
TRBD1	16	NA	TRBJ2-5	TRBV5-4	CASSLVAGQGAKTQYF	TGTGCCAGCAGCTTGGTCGCTGGACAGGGGGCAAAGACCCAGTACTTC
TRBD1	15	once	TRBJ2-7	TRBV11-3	CASSLGTGSSAEQYF	TGTGCCAGCAGCTTGGGGACAGGGTCGAGCGCCGAGCAGTACTTC